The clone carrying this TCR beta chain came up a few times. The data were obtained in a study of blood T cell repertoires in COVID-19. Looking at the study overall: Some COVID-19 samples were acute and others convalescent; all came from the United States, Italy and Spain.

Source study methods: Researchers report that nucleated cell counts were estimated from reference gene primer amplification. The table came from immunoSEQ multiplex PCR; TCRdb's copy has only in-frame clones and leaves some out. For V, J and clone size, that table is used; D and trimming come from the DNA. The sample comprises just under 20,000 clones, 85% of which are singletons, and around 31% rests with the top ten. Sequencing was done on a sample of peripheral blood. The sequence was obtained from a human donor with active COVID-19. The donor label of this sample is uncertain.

The CDR3 nucleotides read TGCGCCAGCAGCTCTCAGGGGGACACTGAAGCTTTCTTT. It codes for CASSSQGDTEAFF. This chain joins TRBV5-1 and TRBJ1-1; 7 bases are shared with TRBD1. The CDR3 has 13 residues. The germline V gene encodes CDR1 SGHRS and CDR2 YFSETQ. V gave up 3 bases and J gave up 3 bases; unmatched junction bases: 2.